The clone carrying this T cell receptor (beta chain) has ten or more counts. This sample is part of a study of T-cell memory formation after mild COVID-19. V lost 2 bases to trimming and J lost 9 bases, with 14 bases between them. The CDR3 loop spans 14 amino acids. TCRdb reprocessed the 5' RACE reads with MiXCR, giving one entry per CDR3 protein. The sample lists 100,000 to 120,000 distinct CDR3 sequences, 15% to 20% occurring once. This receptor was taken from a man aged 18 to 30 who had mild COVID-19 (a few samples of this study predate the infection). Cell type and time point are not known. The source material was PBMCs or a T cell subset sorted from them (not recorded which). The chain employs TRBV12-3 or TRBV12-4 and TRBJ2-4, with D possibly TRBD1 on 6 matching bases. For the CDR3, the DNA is TGTGCCAGCAGTTTAAGGGGGTGGGTTGGCATTCAGTACTTC. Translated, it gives CASSLRGWVGIQYF.